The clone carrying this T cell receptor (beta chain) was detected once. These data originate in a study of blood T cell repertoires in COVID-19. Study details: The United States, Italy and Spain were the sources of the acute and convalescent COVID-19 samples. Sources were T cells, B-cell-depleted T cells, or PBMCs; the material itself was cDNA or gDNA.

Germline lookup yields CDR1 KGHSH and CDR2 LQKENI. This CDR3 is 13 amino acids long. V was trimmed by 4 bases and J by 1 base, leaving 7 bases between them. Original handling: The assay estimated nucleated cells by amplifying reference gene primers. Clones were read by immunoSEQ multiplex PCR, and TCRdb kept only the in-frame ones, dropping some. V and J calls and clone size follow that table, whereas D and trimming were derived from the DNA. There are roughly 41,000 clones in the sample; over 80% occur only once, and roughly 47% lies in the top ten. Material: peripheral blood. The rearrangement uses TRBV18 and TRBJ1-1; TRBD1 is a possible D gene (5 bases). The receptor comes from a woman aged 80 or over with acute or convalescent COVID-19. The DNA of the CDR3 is TGTGCCAGCTCACAGCAGGGGAACACTGAAGCTTTCTTT. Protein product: CASSQQGNTEAFF. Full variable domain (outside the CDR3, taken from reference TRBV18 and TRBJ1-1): NAGVMQNPRHLVRRRGQEARLRCSPMKGHSHVYWYRQLPEEGLKFMVYLQKENIIDESGMPKERFSAEFPKEGPSILRIQQVVRGDSAAYFCASSQQGNTEAFFGQGTRLTVV.